The rows below give T cell receptor beta chains drawn from one sample of a study of blood T cells in healthy people across ages. TCRdb reprocessed the 5' RACE reads via MiXCR and lists one record per CDR3 protein. The sample contains about 730,000 distinct CDR3 sequences, roughly 41% of which appear only once. Input material: blood. The receptors were sampled from a woman in her sixties or seventies in good health. Each CDR3 is given with its conserved first and last residue. Fields, in order: J gene, clone size, V gene, D gene, CDR3 protein, CDR3 DNA. D genes are given only for firm matches. Only part of the rows carry a size: once, few, many, or a class if the clone is expanded.

TRBJ1-2	many	TRBV9	-	CASSPHPGESSNYGYTF	TGTGCCAGCAGCCCCCATCCTGGGGAGTCCTCTAACTATGGCTACACCTTC
TRBJ2-7	few	TRBV30	-	CAWSVLPGNYEQYF	TGTGCCTGGAGTGTACTTCCAGGGAACTACGAGCAGTACTTC
TRBJ2-7	few	TRBV6-2/TRBV6-3	TRBD1	CASRAPGTGNYEQYF	TGTGCCAGCAGGGCCCCCGGGACAGGGAACTACGAGCAGTACTTC
TRBJ2-7	many	TRBV20-1	-	CSARVDSYEQYF	TGCAGTGCTAGAGTGGATTCCTACGAGCAGTACTTC
TRBJ2-3	few	TRBV28	-	CASSLSGSLTDTQYF	TGTGCCAGCAGTTTAAGCGGGTCCCTCACAGATACGCAGTATTTT
TRBJ1-4	-	TRBV29-1	TRBD1	CSVAGQGEEKLFF	TGCAGCGTGGCAGGACAGGGCGAGGAAAAACTGTTTTTT
TRBJ1-6	-	TRBV11-1	TRBD1	CASSPRWDSNSPLHF	TGTGCCAGCAGCCCACGCTGGGACAGTAATTCACCCCTCCACTTT
TRBJ2-2	-	TRBV6-6	TRBD2	CASSRLAGVNTGELFF	TGTGCCAGCTCCAGACTAGCGGGGGTTAACACCGGGGAGCTGTTTTTT
TRBJ2-3	-	TRBV28	TRBD2	CASSLYSAGEFSGTDTQYF	TGTGCCAGCAGTTTATATTCGGCGGGAGAGTTTTCGGGCACAGATACGCAGTATTTT
TRBJ2-1	-	TRBV21-1	-	CANGGSGSYNEQFF	TGTGCCAACGGGGGGAGCGGGAGCTACAATGAGCAGTTCTTC
TRBJ2-5	many	TRBV7-2	TRBD2	CASSSGLAGGQETQYF	TGTGCCAGCAGCTCCGGACTAGCGGGAGGACAAGAGACCCAGTACTTC
TRBJ2-1	few	TRBV6-5	TRBD2	CASSFAPPNSGCRSYNEQFF	TGTGCCAGCAGTTTCGCACCCCCTAATAGCGGGTGCCGCTCCTACAATGAGCAGTTCTTC
TRBJ2-1	-	TRBV5-6	TRBD2	CASSLAITSGYNEQFF	TGTGCCAGCAGCTTGGCCATAACTAGCGGCTACAATGAGCAGTTCTTC
TRBJ1-1	-	TRBV27	TRBD1	CASSSRDRGRDTEAFF	TGTGCCAGCAGTTCGCGGGACAGGGGTAGGGACACTGAAGCTTTCTTT
TRBJ2-3	few	TRBV9	TRBD2	CASSPHSGGSDTQYF	TGTGCCAGCAGCCCTCATAGCGGGGGCTCAGATACGCAGTATTTT
TRBJ2-3	-	TRBV10-3	TRBD2	CAIRPGLAGADTQYF	TGTGCCATCAGACCCGGACTAGCGGGGGCTGATACGCAGTATTTT
TRBJ2-5	few	TRBV20-1	-	CSAQQGGSQETQYF	TGCAGTGCTCAACAGGGGGGGTCCCAAGAGACCCAGTACTTC
TRBJ2-3	many	TRBV7-2	-	CASSMRGQPTDTQYF	TGTGCCAGCAGCATGCGGGGGCAGCCCACAGATACGCAGTATTTT
TRBJ2-5	-	TRBV7-9	-	CASSADWVETQYF	TGTGCCAGCAGCGCCGACTGGGTCGAGACCCAGTACTTC
TRBJ2-1	-	TRBV14	TRBD2	CAGSTRESRGDEQFF	TGTGCCGGCAGTACACGGGAATCTCGGGGGGATGAGCAGTTCTTC
TRBJ2-5	-	TRBV2	TRBD1	CTSHLDRAETQYF	TGTACCAGCCACTTAGACAGGGCCGAGACCCAGTACTTC
TRBJ2-1	many	TRBV5-1	TRBD2	CASSLGLAGQSSYNEQFF	TGCGCCAGCAGCTTGGGTCTAGCGGGGCAGAGCTCCTACAATGAGCAGTTCTTC
TRBJ1-1	few	TRBV18	TRBD1	CASSLGGLGNTEAFF	TGTGCCAGCTCTTTAGGGGGCCTGGGGAACACTGAAGCTTTCTTT
TRBJ1-2	-	TRBV11-2	-	CASSLDGIPGSRGYTF	TGTGCCAGCAGCTTAGATGGTATACCGGGGTCGAGGGGCTACACCTTC
TRBJ2-3	-	TRBV5-5	TRBD2	CASSLNSGVTDTQYF	TGTGCCAGCAGCTTGAATAGCGGGGTCACAGATACGCAGTATTTT
TRBJ2-1	many	TRBV6-2/TRBV6-3	TRBD2	CASSMGRASGGKDEQFF	TGTGCCAGCAGTATGGGGCGAGCTAGCGGAGGGAAGGATGAGCAGTTCTTC